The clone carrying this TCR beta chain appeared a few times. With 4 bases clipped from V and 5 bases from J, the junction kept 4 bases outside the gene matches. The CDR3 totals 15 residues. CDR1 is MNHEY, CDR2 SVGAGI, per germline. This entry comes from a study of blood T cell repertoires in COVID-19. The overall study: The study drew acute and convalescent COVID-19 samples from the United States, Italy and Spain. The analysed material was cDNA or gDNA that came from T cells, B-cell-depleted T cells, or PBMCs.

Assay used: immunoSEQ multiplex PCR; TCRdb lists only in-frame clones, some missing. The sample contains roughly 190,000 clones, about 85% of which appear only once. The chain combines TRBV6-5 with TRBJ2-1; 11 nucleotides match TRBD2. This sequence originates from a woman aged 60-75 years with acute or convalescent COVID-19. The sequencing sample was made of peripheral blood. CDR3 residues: CASSLGLADDNEQFF. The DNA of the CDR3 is TGTGCCAGCAGTTTGGGACTAGCGGATGACAATGAGCAGTTCTTC.